In its sample, the clone carrying this T cell receptor beta chain was seen a few times. Antigen: not known. CDR1 and CDR2 (germline): SQVTM, ANQGSEA. CDR3 length: 14 residues. The V and J ends lost 0 bases and 5 bases respectively, with 13 bases between them. The TCRbeta library incorporated unique molecular identifiers. Via MiXCR, TCRdb re-called the PCR reads, giving one row per CDR3 protein. The sample shows 610,000 or so distinct CDR3 sequences, more than 20% of them seen only once. This sample was taken from a study of T-cell reconstitution after alpha-beta-depleted transplantation in children. Broader study findings: By one year post-transplant, T-cell counts and diversity largely arose from T cells that were newly produced. In patients about two months after transplant, alpha-beta T cells reportedly arose from several hundred expanded graft clones.

The chain employs TRBV29-1 and TRBJ2-5; D is possibly TRBD2 (6 bases). The material was PBMCs, obtained before TCRalphabeta/CD19-depleted stem cell transplant. This clonotype was obtained from a boy younger than two with Wiskott-Aldrich syndrome, due to receive a stem cell transplant. The CDR3 region has the DNA TGCAGCGTTGAAGATACGGGAGCGGTGGAGACCCAGTACTTC. This sequence encodes CSVEDTGAVETQYF.